This entry lists 27 T cell receptor beta chains sequenced from one sample in a study of cytomegalovirus exposure and HLA in healthy donors (dated by TCRdb to 2015 to 2018). Receptor amplification or capture employed the immunoSEQ multiplex PCR assay. A mixture of 60 forward primers for TCR Vbeta segments and 13 reverse primers for TCR Jbeta segments was used in the multiplex PCR. Not all clones reach the TCRdb copy of this immuneACCESS table, which keeps in-frame sequences only. Checked studies attribute under half of the gap to unresolved V genes and leave the rest unexplained. This sample is represented by 150,000 to 250,000 clones; 75% to 90% of them were singletons. The biggest ten clones account for 6.5% of the sample. The source material was PBMCs. These receptor sequences come from a woman aged 50 to 65 in good health and CMV-seropositive.

The V and J genes are TRBV9 and TRBJ2-2; TRBD2 matches at 7 bases. V trimming: 0 bases; J trimming: 3 bases; junction bases outside the gene matches: 2. Looked up from germline, CDR1 is SGDLS and CDR2 is YYNGEE. The CDR3 runs to 15 residues. CDR3 coding DNA: TGTGCCAGCAGCGTAGGGCTAGCGGACACCGGGGAGCTGTTTTTT. This gives the protein CASSVGLADTGELFF. The full variable domain, its missing parts supplied by reference TRBV9 and TRBJ2-2, is DSGVTQTPKHLITATGQRVTLRCSPRSGDLSVYWYQQSLDQGLQFLIQYYNGEERAKGNILERFSAQQFPDLHSELNLSSLELGDSALYFCASSVGLADTGELFFGEGSRLTVL.

This rearrangement joins TRBV19 to TRBJ2-3; no clear D. Trimming removed 7 bases at V and 3 bases at J, with 11 bases between. The CDR3 has 13 amino acids. Germline assignment: CDR1 LNHDA and CDR2 SQIVND (reference sequence). This chain's CDR3 is CASTAAGTDTQYF. Written as DNA, the CDR3 is TGTGCCAGTACCGCCGCCGGGACAGATACGCAGTATTTT.

This clone is a singleton in its sample. This chain joins TRBV5-1 and TRBJ1-6, with 8 bases that match TRBD1. V lost 4 bases, J lost 6 bases, and 3 bases stayed unmatched. This CDR3 has 14 residues. CDR1 is SGHRS, CDR2 YFSETQ, per germline. The CDR3 bases are TGCGCCAGCAGCGTTGGACAGGGTAATTCACCCCTCCACTTT. Protein: CASSVGQGNSPLHF.

This clone has a single count. V and J are TRBV27 and TRBJ2-1; 13 nucleotides agree with TRBD2. Per germline, CDR1 MNHEY and CDR2 SMNVEV (reference sequence). Unmatched junction bases numbered 3, after V lost 3 bases and J lost 1 base. The CDR3 runs to 17 residues. This chain's CDR3 is CASSFTSGGASYNEQFF. The CDR3 DNA follows: TGTGCCAGCAGTTTCACTAGCGGGGGGGCTTCCTACAATGAGCAGTTCTTC.

The sample holds a few counts of this clone. The chain is built from TRBV5-1 and TRBJ1-1, with no clear D. From germline, CDR1 is SGHRS and CDR2 YFSETQ. The CDR3 covers 14 residues. The germline V and J ends were trimmed by 0 bases and 1 base, with 7 bases remaining between them. The CDR3 nucleotides are TGCGCCAGCAGCTTGGCCGGGTCGAACACTGAAGCTTTCTTT. It encodes CASSLAGSNTEAFF.

The chain is built from TRBV6-1 and TRBJ2-1; tentative D call: TRBD2 (5 bases). V dropped 6 bases and J dropped 0 bases, with 15 bases sitting between them. The CDR3 length is 16 residues. Germline V gives CDR1 MNHNS, CDR2 SASEGT. CDR3 residues: CASSEPRGASYNEQFF. For the CDR3, the DNA is TGTGCCAGCAGCGAACCCCGGGGTGCCTCCTACAATGAGCAGTTCTTC.

The V call is TRBV5-1, the J call TRBJ2-7; 8 positions match TRBD2. This CDR3 contains 14 residues. Germline V gene sequence: CDR1 SGHRS, CDR2 YFSETQ. Losses at the gene ends were 2 bases for V and 0 bases for J; bases not matched to a gene: 1. The CDR3 DNA is TGCGCCAGCAGCTTTACTAGCGGCTCCTACGAGCAGTACTTC. Amino acid sequence: CASSFTSGSYEQYF.

V is TRBV5-6 and J is TRBJ1-1, with 10 bases identical to TRBD1. The germline V gene has CDR1 SGHDT and CDR2 YYEEEE. CDR3 length: 14 amino acids. The junction had 5 bases not matched to a gene; V was cut back by 3 bases and J by 6 bases. The CDR3 bases are TGTGCCAGCAGCTGGGGACAGGGGAAACCTGAAGCTTTCTTT. As protein: CASSWGQGKPEAFF.

V usage is TRBV5-4 and J usage is TRBJ2-1; TRBD2 aligns across 8 bases. The ends lost 4 bases at V and 0 bases at J; junction bases unmatched: 9. Germline lookup yields CDR1 SGHNT and CDR2 YYREEE (reference sequence). The CDR3 extends over 17 amino acids. The chain's CDR3 is CASSRGTSKVSYNEQFF. The CDR3 DNA reads TGTGCCAGCAGCCGGGGGACTAGTAAAGTCTCCTACAATGAGCAGTTCTTC.

This clone has just one count. The V call is TRBV11-2, the J call TRBJ2-1; no clear D gene. The CDR3 has 16 amino acids. Trimming took 5 bases from V and 5 from J, leaving 19 bases between them. The germline CDR1 and CDR2 sequences are SGHAT and FQNNGV. The CDR3 sequence: CASSATGKKENNEQFF. CDR3 in DNA: TGTGCCAGCAGCGCGACTGGCAAGAAAGAAAACAATGAGCAGTTCTTC.

This chain links TRBV25-1 with TRBJ2-3; weak D call: TRBD2 (7 bases). This CDR3 has 14 residues. CDR1 is MGHDK and CDR2 is SYGVNS in the germline V gene. Trimming stripped 4 bases from V and 2 bases from J, with 10 bases between. The CDR3 DNA sequence: TGTGCCAGCAGTGTCGGGGGGCCCACAGATACGCAGTATTTT. This codes for CASSVGGPTDTQYF.

The chain recombines TRBV2 with TRBJ2-2, with 11 bases that match TRBD2. Germline V gene lookup returns CDR1 SNHLY and CDR2 FYNNEI. The CDR3 is made up of 15 amino acids. V gave up 6 bases and J gave up 5 bases; unmatched junction bases: 5. This CDR3 is CASSYLAGGTGELFF. The CDR3 DNA follows: TGTGCCAGCAGCTACCTAGCGGGAGGTACCGGGGAGCTGTTTTTT.

This clone occurred a few times. The chain joins TRBV7-9 to TRBJ1-1; the D is unclear. V lost 2 bases and J 1 base, leaving 5 bases between the germline ends. There are 13 residues in the CDR3. Germline V lookup: CDR1 SEHNR, CDR2 FQNEAQ (reference sequence). The CDR3 protein is CASSLQQNTEAFF. In nucleotides, the CDR3 is TGTGCCAGCAGCTTACAACAGAACACTGAAGCTTTCTTT.

The rearrangement joins TRBV5-1 to TRBJ1-2; no reliable D call. The CDR3 is 13 residues long. The V and J ends lost 8 bases and 4 bases respectively, with 15 bases between them. From germline, CDR1 is SGHRS and CDR2 YFSETQ. The CDR3 DNA follows: TGCGCCAGTTCCTTCGGGGAGAGCTATGGCTACACCTTC. Its translation: CASSFGESYGYTF. Based on the CDR3 plus reference TRBV5-1 and TRBJ1-2, the full variable domain is KAGVTQTPRYLIKTRGQQVTLSCSPISGHRSVSWYQQTPGQGLQFLFEYFSETQRNKGNFPGRFSGRQFSNSRSEMNVSTLELGDSALYLCASSFGESYGYTFGSGTRLTVV.

This chain links TRBV7-9 with TRBJ2-7; no firm D call. This CDR3 is built from 12 residues. The V gene's germline CDR1 is SEHNR and CDR2 FQNEAQ (reference sequence). V was shortened by 4 bases and J by 3 bases, with 7 bases between the two germline ends. In DNA, the CDR3 is TGTGCCAGCAGCTCCCTTTTCTACGAGCAGTACTTC. Protein product: CASSSLFYEQYF.

This chain uses TRBV2 with TRBJ2-3; TRBD2 is a possible D gene (5 bases). The CDR3 has 13 residues. Trimming cost V 3 bases and J 2 bases, with 6 bases left between them. Germline V lookup: CDR1 SNHLY, CDR2 FYNNEI. The CDR3 protein is CASSERATDTQYF. The CDR3 nucleotides are TGTGCCAGCAGTGAGCGGGCCACAGATACGCAGTATTTT.

A few counts support this clone. The V and J genes are TRBV2 and TRBJ1-2, with D possibly matching TRBD1 (5 bases). Trimming shortened V by 6 bases and J by 1 base, and 9 bases separated the two germline ends. Germline V gene lookup returns CDR1 SNHLY and CDR2 FYNNEI. The CDR3 runs 13 residues. In DNA form, the CDR3 reads TGTGCCAGCAGGACAGAAGATAACTATGGCTACACCTTC. This codes for CASRTEDNYGYTF.

V is TRBV5-1 and J is TRBJ2-1; D is ambiguous. Germline CDR1 and CDR2: SGHRS and YFSETQ. CDR3 length equals 15 residues. V was pared by 0 bases and J by 5 bases, with 12 bases between. The CDR3 loop reads CASSLEGRHDNEQFF. The DNA of the CDR3 is TGCGCCAGCAGCTTGGAAGGCAGACATGACAATGAGCAGTTCTTC.

The chain uses TRBV29-1 and TRBJ1-1; 9 positions agree with TRBD1. This CDR3 has 13 amino acids. Germline CDR1 reads SQVTM; CDR2 reads ANQGSEA. V trimming: 0 bases; J trimming: 9 bases; junction bases outside the gene matches: 5. The CDR3 here is CSVEDRGTGKAFF. The CDR3 DNA reads TGCAGCGTTGAAGATAGGGGGACAGGGAAAGCTTTCTTT.

V usage is TRBV19 and J usage is TRBJ2-3; 8 positions agree with TRBD1. V was pared by 8 bases and J by 3 bases, with 4 bases of the junction left unmatched. CDR3 length equals 13 residues. CDR1 and CDR2 from the germline V gene are LNHDA and SQIVND (reference sequence). The CDR3 DNA is TGTGCCAGTGAGCGACAGGGGACAGATACGCAGTATTTT. It translates to CASERQGTDTQYF.

The gene calls are TRBV5-1 and TRBJ2-3, with D perhaps TRBD1 (8 bases). This CDR3 comprises 16 residues. Germline-derived CDR1 and CDR2 are SGHRS and YFSETQ. Trimming shortened V by 2 bases and J by 0 bases, and 13 bases separated the two germline ends. This chain's CDR3 is CASSFLQGGSTDTQYF. The CDR3, as DNA: TGCGCCAGCAGCTTCCTACAGGGGGGGAGCACAGATACGCAGTATTTT.

In DNA, the CDR3 is TGTGCCAGCAGCCTTCGACTAGTTTCGGGGATTACAGATACGCAGTATTTT. Translation gives CASSLRLVSGITDTQYF. This sequence joins TRBV5-6 and TRBJ2-3; the D gene is possibly TRBD2 (6 bases). The CDR3 spans 17 residues. CDR1 is SGHDT, CDR2 YYEEEE, per germline. Trimming took off 4 bases at V and 3 bases at J, with 21 bases between the two ends. The variable domain in full, with the rest retrieved from reference TRBV5-6 and TRBJ2-3, is DAGVTQSPTHLIKTRGQQVTLRCSPKSGHDTVSWYQQALGQGPQFIFQYYEEEERQRGNFPDRFSGHQFPNYSSELNVNALLLGDSALYLCASSLRLVSGITDTQYFGPGTRLTVL.

This rearrangement joins TRBV7-2 to TRBJ2-3; 9 bases are a match to TRBD2. V dropped 2 bases and J dropped 5; count of bases not matched to a gene: 11. The CDR3 length is 17 residues. Germline V CDR1 and CDR2: SGHTA, FQGNSA. The CDR3 reads CASSLNIAGVLGDTQYF. The CDR3 region has the DNA TGTGCCAGCAGCTTAAACATAGCGGGGGTCCTGGGAGATACGCAGTATTTT.

The chain links TRBV28 to TRBJ1-4; a possible D gene is TRBD1 (5 bases). Trimming shortened V by 5 bases and J by 8 bases, and 18 bases separated the two germline ends. The CDR3 is 15 residues long. Germline values: CDR1 MDHEN, CDR2 SYDVKM. The DNA of the CDR3 is TGTGCCAGCAGTCCCGAAGCTGCTGGGGGGGAAAAACTGTTTTTT. Translating gives CASSPEAAGGEKLFF.

Comments on this clone: Other DNA sequences of this sample code for an identical CDR3. The V call is TRBV14, the J call TRBJ1-5; D is ambiguous. This CDR3 has 15 residues. V shed 1 base and J shed 5 bases, with 12 bases lying between them. Germline CDR1 SGHDN, CDR2 FVKESK. CDR3 amino acids: CASSQVEQRDQPQHF. The CDR3 nucleotides read TGTGCCAGCAGCCAAGTGGAACAGAGGGATCAGCCCCAGCATTTT. The variable domain in full, with the rest retrieved from reference TRBV14 and TRBJ1-5, is EAGVTQFPSHSVIEKGQTVTLRCDPISGHDNLYWYRRVMGKEIKFLLHFVKESKQDESGMPNNRFLAERTGGTYSTLKVQPAELEDSGVYFCASSQVEQRDQPQHFGDGTRLSIL.

The V and J genes are TRBV27 and TRBJ1-6, with 8 bases aligning to TRBD1. J gave up 14 bases and V 5 bases, and 5 bases lay outside the gene matches. The CDR3 has 12 residues. Germline V gives CDR1 MNHEY, CDR2 SMNVEV (reference sequence). The CDR3 protein is CASSRQGSALHF. CDR3 coding DNA: TGTGCCAGCAGTAGACAGGGGAGCGCCCTCCACTTT.

This chain connects TRBV27 to TRBJ2-2; 9 bases map to TRBD1. V shed 7 bases and J 6 bases; nucleotides not matched to a gene: 6. Germline V gene lookup returns CDR1 MNHEY and CDR2 SMNVEV (reference sequence). The CDR3 extends over 14 amino acids. The CDR3 sequence is CASNPGQGAGELFF. CDR3 in DNA: TGTGCCAGCAACCCGGGACAGGGCGCCGGGGAGCTGTTTTTT.